What follows are 32 T cell receptor beta chains derived from one specimen sequenced in a study of metastatic and nonmetastatic thyroid tumors. TCRdb used MiXCR to call clones anew from the PCR reads. The sample comprises 20,000 to 25,000 clones, approximately 25% of which are singletons, and 6.4% rests with the top ten. Prior to thyroid surgery, none of the patients had received any treatment. The sequenced material came from tumor tissue. The receptor set was obtained from a female donor with papillary thyroid cancer or a benign thyroid nodule (not recorded which). Some clones in this sample may be carry-over from other donors' samples.

This clone was seen a few times. The chain links TRBV6-4 to TRBJ2-1; possibly TRBD1 or TRBD2 for D (5 bases each). The CDR3 runs to 13 residues. Germline CDR1 and CDR2: MRHNA and SNTAGT. V was pared by 5 bases and J by 7 bases, with 12 bases between. CDR3 DNA sequence: TGTGCCAGCAGTACCGGGACGGAAAATGAGCAGTTCTTC. The encoded protein is CASSTGTENEQFF.

The chain recombines TRBV28 with TRBJ2-3; D call uncertain. V was clipped by 5 bases and J by 0 bases, with 15 bases between them. Germline V CDR1 and CDR2: MDHEN, SYDVKM. CDR3 size: 16 residues. CDR3 in DNA: TGTGCCAGCAGTCCCCCCAGAGGCCCTAGCACAGATACGCAGTATTTT. Protein sequence: CASSPPRGPSTDTQYF.

The sample holds a few counts of this clone. The rearrangement links TRBV11-3 to TRBJ2-7; the match to TRBD1 covers 7 bases. CDR1 is SGHNT and CDR2 is YENEEA in the germline V gene. Trimming cost V 0 bases and J 3 bases; bases outside gene matches: 5. This CDR3 is built from 15 residues. The CDR3 sequence is CASSLEGTEGYEQYF. Here the CDR3 DNA reads TGTGCCAGCAGCTTAGAAGGGACAGAGGGCTACGAGCAGTACTTC. Full variable domain (missing parts from reference TRBV11-3 and TRBJ2-7): EAGVVQSPRYKIIEKKQPVAFWCNPISGHNTLYWYLQNLGQGPELLIRYENEEAVDDSQLPKDRFSAERLKGVDSTLKIQPAELGDSAVYLCASSLEGTEGYEQYFGPGTRLTVT.

This clone has a handful of counts. The J gene is TRBJ2-1, the V gene TRBV6-2 or TRBV6-3; D is possibly TRBD2 (6 bases). The CDR3 is 16 amino acids. Per germline, CDR1 MNHEY and CDR2 SVGEGT. Deletions cut 6 bases from V and 8 bases from J, with 23 bases between. CDR3 in amino acids: CASSRSGTSTGHEQFF. For the CDR3, the DNA is TGTGCCAGCAGCCGATCCGGTACTAGCACAGGCCATGAGCAGTTCTTC.

Ten or more counts support this clone. This chain connects TRBV4-3 to TRBJ2-3, with 11 bases fitting TRBD2. Unmatched junction bases numbered 3, after V lost 1 base and J lost 6 bases. CDR3 length: 15 amino acids. Germline values: CDR1 LGHNA, CDR2 YSLEER. This CDR3 is CASSQARLAGDTQYF. The CDR3 DNA follows: TGCGCCAGCAGCCAAGCCCGACTAGCGGGGGATACGCAGTATTTT.

This clone was recorded at least ten times. The genes are TRBV7-2 and TRBJ2-7; 8 nucleotides line up with TRBD2. CDR1 is SGHTA and CDR2 is FQGNSA in the germline V gene. Germline trimming cut 5 bases from V and 0 bases from J; bases unmatched to any gene: 6. The CDR3 has 15 residues. This chain's CDR3 is CASSPGTRTSYEQYF. CDR3 DNA sequence: TGTGCCAGCAGCCCCGGGACTAGGACCTCCTACGAGCAGTACTTC.

Regarding this clone: A junction boundary mismatches the germline segment, possibly from a read error. The chain has TRBV20-1 and TRBJ2-1, with 7 bases matching TRBD2. Germline V gene sequence: CDR1 DFQATT, CDR2 SNEGSKA (reference sequence). This CDR3 is 14 amino acids long. CDR3 nucleotide sequence: TGCAGTGCTAGGGGCGGGAGCTCCTACAATGACCAGTTCTTC. Its translation is CSARGGSSYNDQFF.

The gene calls are TRBV25-1 and TRBJ2-7, with D perhaps matching TRBD2 (5 bases). In germline, CDR1 is MGHDK, CDR2 SYGVNS. Trimming removed 8 bases from V and 6 bases from J, with 26 bases in between. CDR3 length: 16 residues. CDR3 DNA: TGTGCCAGCGCATTCGCTACTAGAAGGCTAAAGGTCGAGCAGTACTTC. Amino acids: CASAFATRRLKVEQYF.

With respect to this clone: This may arise from a read error, as a much more abundant clone is one base away. This rearrangement joins TRBV7-2 to TRBJ2-5, with a tentative D call TRBD2 (5 bases). The CDR3 is 13 amino acids. Per germline, CDR1 SGHTA and CDR2 FQGNSA. The CDR3 here is CSSSLTTSGTQYF. For the CDR3, the DNA is TGTTCCAGCAGCTTAACTACGAGCGGGACCCAGTACTTC.

The gene calls are TRBV2 and TRBJ2-1; D gene uncertain. The CDR3 is 16 amino acids. Germline assignment: CDR1 SNHLY and CDR2 FYNNEI. The V end lost 6 bases, the J end lost 5 bases, and 20 bases lay between the germline ends. The CDR3 region has the DNA TGTGCCAGCAGCTCAACAGCCATGAAGCGAAACAATGAGCAGTTCTTC. This gives the protein CASSSTAMKRNNEQFF.

There are many counts of this clone. V usage is TRBV6-1 and J usage is TRBJ2-1; no firm D call. Trimming left V 7 bases short and J 7 bases short, with 20 bases between. The CDR3 runs to 15 residues. Germline values: CDR1 MNHNS, CDR2 SASEGT. CDR3 bases: TGTGCCAGCAATCCCCATCGGGCCCGTGGGAATGAGCAGTTCTTC. Translation: CASNPHRARGNEQFF.

The chain uses TRBV11-2 and TRBJ2-1; weak D call: TRBD2 (6 bases). The CDR3 has 15 amino acids. Deletions cut 5 bases from V and 8 bases from J, with 19 bases between. The germline V gene has CDR1 SGHAT and CDR2 FQNNGV. Here the CDR3 reads CASSPGSLAGDEQFF. CDR3 bases: TGTGCCAGCAGCCCCGGGAGTCTAGCCGGTGATGAGCAGTTCTTC.

The J gene is TRBJ2-5, the V gene TRBV20-1; D gene uncertain. CDR1 is DFQATT, CDR2 SNEGSKA, per germline (reference sequence). CDR3 length equals 18 residues. The ends were cut back, 1 base at V and 4 bases at J, with 25 bases in the middle. CDR3 DNA sequence: TGCAGTGCTAGAGGGGCTGGTAGCTGGAGTGCCCGGCGAGAGACCCAGTACTTC. This encodes CSARGAGSWSARRETQYF.

This clone was seen only a few times. The rearrangement links TRBV15 to TRBJ1-2; D gene uncertain. Trimming left V 3 bases short and J 6 bases short, with 17 bases between. The CDR3 totals 15 residues. CDR1 and CDR2 (germline): LNHNV, YYDKDF (reference sequence). CDR3 bases: TGTGCCACCAGCAGTCCCCAGACGGGGAGGAATGGCTACACCTTC. Translated, it gives CATSSPQTGRNGYTF.

The sample holds many counts of this clone. As DNA, the CDR3 is TGTGCCAGTTCTTCGTTTGGCGAGATGGGTGGCTACACCTTC. It specifies CASSSFGEMGGYTF. The J gene is TRBJ1-2, the V gene TRBV28; D uncertain. Trimming took 9 bases from V and 7 from J, leaving 21 bases between them. Germline loops: CDR1 MDHEN, CDR2 SYDVKM. The CDR3 loop spans 14 amino acids.

This clone is deemed medium-sized. The chain links TRBV6-1 to TRBJ2-7; 7 nucleotides agree with TRBD1. The V gene's germline CDR1 is MNHNS and CDR2 SASEGT. CDR3 size: 15 residues. J lost 5 bases, V lost 7 bases, and 14 bases had no gene match. In DNA form, the CDR3 reads TGTGCCAGCACTCCCGGCGACAGGGTGGTCCACGAGCAGTACTTC. This translates into CASTPGDRVVHEQYF.

The chain couples TRBV10-3 to TRBJ2-7; D gene uncertain. The CDR3 length is 14 residues. The ends were cut back, 5 bases at V and 6 bases at J, with 17 bases in the middle. Germline V gene data show CDR1 as ENHRY and CDR2 as SYGVKD. CDR3 loop: CAISCDTQLGEQYF. For the CDR3, the DNA is TGTGCCATCAGTTGCGATACCCAGTTGGGCGAGCAGTACTTC.

Many counts were recorded for this clone. The V and J genes are TRBV7-2 and TRBJ1-6, with TRBD1 matching 7 bases. Germline loops: CDR1 SGHTA, CDR2 FQGNSA. Losses at the gene ends were 5 bases for V and 7 bases for J; bases not matched to a gene: 11. This CDR3 spans 16 amino acids. CDR3 coding DNA: TGTGCCAGCAGCCTCGGACAGGCCGTGGGAAATTCACCCCTCCACTTT. Protein: CASSLGQAVGNSPLHF.

V gene TRBV3-1 combines with J gene TRBJ2-3; D not resolved. V lost 8 bases and J 4 bases, leaving 7 bases between the germline ends. There are 11 residues in the CDR3. Germline V gene sequence: CDR1 LGHDT, CDR2 YNNKEL (reference sequence). The CDR3 nucleotides read TGTGCCAGCGGCTCTGCAGATACGCAGTATTTT. Translated, it gives CASGSADTQYF.

This clone was recorded many times. This chain connects TRBV7-2 to TRBJ2-1; perhaps TRBD2 as D (5 bases). Trimming pared 3 bases from V and 7 bases from J, leaving 13 bases between. Germline V CDR1 and CDR2: SGHTA, FQGNSA. This CDR3 region has 14 residues. The DNA of the CDR3 is TGTGCCAGCAGCTTTTCCAGCGGCCTTAATGAGCAGTTCTTC. Translation: CASSFSSGLNEQFF.

In its sample, this clone was seen many times. V usage is TRBV7-6 and J usage is TRBJ2-3; D is unresolved. The CDR3 is made up of 15 amino acids. Trimming removed 6 bases from V and 0 bases from J, with 13 bases in between. Looked up from germline, CDR1 is SGHVS and CDR2 is FNYEAQ. The DNA of the CDR3 is TGTGCCAGCAGTTCGAACGGTCTCAGCACAGATACGCAGTATTTT. This sequence encodes CASSSNGLSTDTQYF.

V usage is TRBV6-1 and J usage is TRBJ2-2; 10 bases are shared with TRBD2. This CDR3 contains 16 residues. J was trimmed by 6 bases and V by 3 bases; bases with no gene match: 7. The germline CDR1 and CDR2 sequences are MNHNS and SASEGT. CDR3 loop: CASSDLSSGSPGELFF. The CDR3, as DNA: TGTGCCAGCAGTGACCTGTCTAGCGGGAGCCCCGGGGAGCTGTTTTTT.

A note on this clone: A much larger clonotype is one base distant, so this may be a read error. The chain employs TRBV20-1 and TRBJ2-3; no clear D. V lost 3 bases and J 4 bases, leaving 11 bases between the germline ends. CDR1 and CDR2 (germline): DFQATT, SNEGSKA (reference sequence). The CDR3 sequence is 13 residues long. CDR3 in amino acids: CSASSSMADTQYF. CDR3 DNA sequence: TGCAGTGCTAGTAGTAGTATGGCAGATACGCAGTATTTT.

This clone rates as medium-sized (0.01 to 0.1%). The V call is TRBV7-2, the J call TRBJ2-2, with D tentatively TRBD2 (6 bases). Germline CDR1 reads SGHTA; CDR2 reads FQGNSA. CDR3 length: 18 residues. Trimming shortened V by 1 base and J by 3 bases, and 18 bases separated the two germline ends. As DNA, the CDR3 is TGTGCCAGCAGCTTAGGGGTGTGGGGGGTTCGGGACACCGGGGAGCTGTTTTTT. It codes for CASSLGVWGVRDTGELFF.

Only a few counts were recorded for this clone. This chain joins TRBV28 and TRBJ2-7; 10 bases fit TRBD1. Germline trimming cut 4 bases from V and 5 bases from J; bases unmatched to any gene: 5. This CDR3 spans 14 amino acids. Germline CDR1 and CDR2: MDHEN and SYDVKM. CDR3 bases: TGTGCCAGCAGTTCCGGGACAGGGGACAACGAGCAGTACTTC. This gives the protein CASSSGTGDNEQYF.

The chain uses TRBV30 and TRBJ2-7, with D possibly being TRBD1 or TRBD2 (5 bases each). The CDR3 runs 14 residues. Germline V lookup: CDR1 GTSNPN, CDR2 SVGIG (reference sequence). V shed 4 bases and J shed 3 bases, with 16 bases lying between them. The CDR3 nucleotides read TGTGCCTGGATTGTCTTTTTTGGGGGCTACGAGCAGTACTTC. Protein sequence: CAWIVFFGGYEQYF.

This clone was seen a handful of times. The CDR3 loop is CASSRGTGVSGANVLTF. CDR3 DNA sequence: TGTGCCAGTTCCCGAGGGACGGGGGTCTCTGGGGCCAACGTCCTGACTTTC. The chain couples TRBV27 to TRBJ2-6; perhaps TRBD2 as D (6 bases). Trimming removed 9 bases from V and 0 bases from J, with 18 bases in between. The germline CDR1 and CDR2 sequences are MNHEY and SMNVEV (reference sequence). This CDR3 contains 17 residues.

This clone occurred many times. The V gene is TRBV18, the J gene TRBJ2-1; 7 bases line up with TRBD2. Trimming removed 9 bases from V and 4 bases from J; junction bases left unmatched: 3. Germline CDR1 KGHSH, CDR2 LQKENI. This CDR3 contains 12 residues. The CDR3 DNA sequence: TGTGCCAGTTCGCGGGGGTACAATGAGCAGTTCTTC. This encodes CASSRGYNEQFF.

By share, this clone ranks as medium-sized (0.01 to 0.1%). The genes are TRBV24-1 and TRBJ2-3, with 7 bases matching TRBD1. This CDR3 contains 14 residues. The junction had 4 bases not matched to a gene; V was cut back by 5 bases and J by 3 bases. Germline V gene data show CDR1 as KGHDR and CDR2 as SFDVKD. The CDR3 loop reads CATSGGQATDTQYF. The DNA for the CDR3 is TGTGCCACCAGTGGTGGACAGGCGACAGATACGCAGTATTTT.

The V and J genes are TRBV9 and TRBJ1-5, with TRBD1 as a possible D gene (6 bases). Germline loops: CDR1 SGDLS, CDR2 YYNGEE. The length of the CDR3 is 16 residues. V lost 1 base and J 0 bases, leaving 11 bases between the germline ends. In DNA, the CDR3 is TGTGCCAGCAGCGTAAGGCAGGGGAGTAGCAATCAGCCCCAGCATTTT. Protein: CASSVRQGSSNQPQHF.

Many counts were recorded for this clone. The V and J genes are TRBV30 and TRBJ1-2; no clear D gene. The CDR3 covers 11 residues. In germline, CDR1 is GTSNPN, CDR2 SVGIG (reference sequence). V lost 5 bases and J 4 bases, leaving 8 bases between the germline ends. CDR3 DNA sequence: TGTGCCTGGTCTCACAGCTATGGCTACACCTTC. This codes for CAWSHSYGYTF.

In its sample, this clone was seen many times. The chain links TRBV10-3 to TRBJ2-1, with a weak D call TRBD2 (6 bases). The CDR3 contains 14 residues. Trimming removed 11 bases from V and 5 bases from J, with 19 bases in between. CDR1 is ENHRY, CDR2 SYGVKD, per germline. The CDR3 sequence is CASNSGGPNNEQFF. The CDR3 DNA reads as TGTGCCTCCAACTCCGGGGGACCCAACAATGAGCAGTTCTTC.